A single T cell receptor beta chain is shown here with its context. This clonotype was detected only a few times. Its target antigen remains unknown. The sample holds no much larger clone one base away, and base qualities are not on file. The treatment or condition label here, explained by the study, means: live attenuated yellow fever vaccine strain. A standard Ficoll-Paque protocol was used to isolate PBMCs from peripheral blood. CD4 and CD8 T-cell fractions were isolated with Dynabeads CD4 and CD8 positive selection kits. RNA was extracted with TriZol from bulk PBMCs, CD4 and CD8 fractions, and dextramer-positive and dextramer-negative fractions. This sample is drawn from a study of T cells after yellow fever vaccination (dated by TCRdb to between 2017 and 2020). Regarding the study in general: The SMART-Seq v4 Ultra Low Input RNA kit was used to prepare libraries from fractions with low cell numbers. Two healthy male donors made up the cohort, one aged 18 to 29 years and the other aged 30 to 39 years. Bulk TCR alpha and beta repertoires were sequenced longitudinally to track T-cell clones before and after primary and booster YFV17D yellow fever vaccination. Blood was collected at multiple timepoints before and after primary and secondary immunization, and bulk PBMC replicates and cell subsets were isolated.

Germline trimming: 6 bases from V, 4 bases from J; junction bases outside gene matches: 4. The germline V gene encodes CDR1 GTSNPN and CDR2 SVGIG (reference sequence). Reading from cysteine to phenylalanine, the CDR3 counts 13 amino acids. The entry retains the CDR3 DNA only, 39 bases that are in frame from base 1. This sample was sequenced with an Illumina NovaSeq 6000. TCR cDNA was made using 5'RACE template switching, a step that added a universal primer site and unique molecular identifiers. cDNA synthesis was primed from both the TCR alpha and TCR beta constant segments. Library amplification involved two PCR steps, and the second step added sample barcodes and sequencing adapters. Libraries were sequenced on Illumina HiSeq 2500 (2x100 bp) or NovaSeq (2x150 bp). The original pipeline was this. MIGEC handled demultiplexing of reads and collapsing into UMI consensus sequences, while MiXCR performed V(D)J alignment. Clonotypes responding to the vaccine were identified with edgeR on replicate PBMC samples, with the criteria of FDR below 0.01 and a log2 fold change above 5 up to day 15. Each bulk clonotype received a CD4 or CD8 identity based on whether the sequenced CD4 or CD8 repertoire contained that clonotype at higher abundance. The public sequencing data were trimmed at Q25 with fastp and processed into clonotypes with MiXCR by TCRdb, which kept only in-frame beta chains. A single entry per CDR3 protein holds the most common genes and DNA from its merged rows. The V and J calls here are based on TCRdb, not the publication. For this sample there are hundreds of thousands of distinct CDR3 sequences; around 5.3% appear just once. The ten biggest clones cover more than 3% of the sample.

The study at large found these results: Most clones expanded after primary vaccination (around 96% of CD4 and 80% to 90% of CD8) were re-detected after the booster, suggesting that broad memory maintenance occurred. Because abundant contaminating clonotypes from the bulk population could be contained in FACS-sorted repertoires, computational filtering was required. Only a couple of donors were included in the study, so the extent to which the findings can be generalized is limited. A small fraction of clonotypes showed up in both the CD4 and CD8 compartments, probably as a result of convergent recombination. Compared with the primary T-cell response, the secondary T-cell response was faster but weaker, reaching its peak on day 5 rather than on day 15.

The receptor was isolated from a man in his late teens or twenties who received the YFV17D yellow fever vaccine. The V and J segments used are TRBV30 and TRBJ1-5; 9 bases in the junction line up with TRBD1. Sequencing used CD4+ T cells sorted from PBMCs, obtained on the day of the yellow fever booster vaccination. The DNA is TGTGCCTGTTCGGGACAGGGAAATCAGCCCCAGCATTTT. Its translation reads: CACSGQGNQPQHF.